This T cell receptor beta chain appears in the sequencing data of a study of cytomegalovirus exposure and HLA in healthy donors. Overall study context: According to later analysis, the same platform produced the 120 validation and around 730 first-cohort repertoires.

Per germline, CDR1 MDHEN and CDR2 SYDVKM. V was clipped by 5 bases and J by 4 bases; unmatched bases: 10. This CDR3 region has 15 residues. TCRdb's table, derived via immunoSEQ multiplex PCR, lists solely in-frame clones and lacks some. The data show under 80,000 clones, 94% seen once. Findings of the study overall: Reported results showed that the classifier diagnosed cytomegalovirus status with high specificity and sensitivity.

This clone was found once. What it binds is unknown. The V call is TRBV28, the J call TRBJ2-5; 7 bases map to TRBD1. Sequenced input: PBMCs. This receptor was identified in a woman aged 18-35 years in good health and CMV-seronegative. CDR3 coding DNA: TGTGCCAGCAGTGGGGCAGGGGGAAGCCGAGAGACCCAGTACTTC. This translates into CASSGAGGSRETQYF.